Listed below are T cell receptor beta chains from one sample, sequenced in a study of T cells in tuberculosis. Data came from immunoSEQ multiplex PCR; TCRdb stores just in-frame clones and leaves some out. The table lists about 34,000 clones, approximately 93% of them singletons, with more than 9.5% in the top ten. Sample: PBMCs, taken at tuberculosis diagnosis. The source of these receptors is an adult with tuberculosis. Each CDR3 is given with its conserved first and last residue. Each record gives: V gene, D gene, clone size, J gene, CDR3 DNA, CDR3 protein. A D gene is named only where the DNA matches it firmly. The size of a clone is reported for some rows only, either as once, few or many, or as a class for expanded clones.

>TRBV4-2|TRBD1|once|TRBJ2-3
TGTGCCAGCAGCCAAGGAGGGGGCACGGGAGATACGCAGTATTTT
CASSQGGGTGDTQYF
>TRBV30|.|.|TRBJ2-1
TGTGCCTGGAGCGCGCAGGGAGGAGAGCAGTTCTTC
CAWSAQGGEQFF
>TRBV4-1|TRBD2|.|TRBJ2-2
TGCGCCAGCAGCCAAGATAGGGGACTAGCGGGGGACCCCGGGGAGCTGTTTTTT
CASSQDRGLAGDPGELFF
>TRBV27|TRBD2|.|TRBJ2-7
TGTGCCAGCAGTTTGGGGGGGGACTACGAGCAGTACTTC
CASSLGGDYEQYF
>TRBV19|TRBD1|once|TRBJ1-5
TGTGCCAGTAGTATAGGGACAGGGGGAGATCAGCCCCAGCATTTT
CASSIGTGGDQPQHF
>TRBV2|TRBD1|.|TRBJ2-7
TGTGCCAGCGGCATTAGGGACAGGGCGAACGAGCAGTACTTC
CASGIRDRANEQYF
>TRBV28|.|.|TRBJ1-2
TGTGCCAGCAGTGCCAGGGTGCCCTATAACTATGGCTACACCTTC
CASSARVPYNYGYTF
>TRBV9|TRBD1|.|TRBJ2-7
TGTGCCAGCAGCGGTGGACAGGGGGCGTCCTACGAGCAGTACTTC
CASSGGQGASYEQYF
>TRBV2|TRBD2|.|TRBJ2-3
TGTGCCAGCAGTGCCCTAGCGGGGCCCACAGATACGCAGTATTTT
CASSALAGPTDTQYF
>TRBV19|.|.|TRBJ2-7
TGTGCCAGTAGTCCGACGGGGGCCTACGAGCAGTACTTC
CASSPTGAYEQYF
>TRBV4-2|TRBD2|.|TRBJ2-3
TGTGCCAGCAGCCAAGCTTCGGGACTAGCGGGAGTTGGCACAGATACGCAGTATTTT
CASSQASGLAGVGTDTQYF
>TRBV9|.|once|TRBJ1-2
TGTGCCAGCAGCGGAAACCCTGAAACAGGGTACAATGGCTACACCTTC
CASSGNPETGYNGYTF
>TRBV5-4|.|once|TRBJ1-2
TGTGCCAGCAGCTTCAGGGGTGGCTACACCTTC
CASSFRGGYTF
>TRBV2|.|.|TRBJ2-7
TGTGCCAGCAGCTCCCCGGGACATCCCTACGAGCAGTACTTC
CASSSPGHPYEQYF
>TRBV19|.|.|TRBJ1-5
TGTGCCAGTAGTCAGGGGTACAATCAGCCCCAGCATTTT
CASSQGYNQPQHF
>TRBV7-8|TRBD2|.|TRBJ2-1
TGTGCCAGCAGCTTAGCCGGGGGGACTAGCTCCGGTAATGAGCAGTTCTTC
CASSLAGGTSSGNEQFF